This T cell receptor beta chain is from a study of cytomegalovirus exposure and HLA in healthy donors. Study details: Inside one of the first data releases sat around 86 million unique TCRs taken from HLA-typed donors. Study-wide findings and caveats: An analysis that was carried out later associated 17,000 or so TCR beta sequences with HLA alleles at 0.05 false discovery rate. Most TCR beta V segments were productive about 90% or about 30% of the time in an earlier analysis.

Details on this clone: Its antigen is as yet unknown.

Germline CDR1 and CDR2: LGHNA and YNFKEQ. With V trimmed by 4 bases and J by 0 bases, 9 bases remained unmatched. CDR3 length: 17 amino acids. PCR employed 60 Vbeta and 13 Jbeta primers. Produced via immunoSEQ multiplex PCR; TCRdb's table is partial and in-frame only. This sample contains approximately 43,000 clones. This receptor was taken from a woman aged 30 to 39 in good health and CMV-seronegative. The V call is TRBV4-2, the J call TRBJ2-1; the match to TRBD2 covers 7 bases. Sequencing was done on a sample of PBMCs. CDR3 protein: CASSRSASGSSYNEQFF. In DNA, the CDR3 is TGTGCCAGCAGCCGATCCGCTAGCGGCAGCTCCTACAATGAGCAGTTCTTC.